This T cell receptor beta chain was captured in a study of OX40 agonist ivuxolimab in advanced cancers. Notes on the study in general: What antigens the expanded peripheral T cells recognized was never established. Expanded clones belonging to CD8+ T cells outnumbered, on average, those of CD4+.

Details on this clone: Its target is not known.

Here immunoSEQ multiplex PCR was the method, and the copy in TCRdb shows in-frame clones only, minus some. In the table there are around 100,000 clones, 90% of which are singletons. Germline CDR1 reads LGHNA; CDR2 reads YNFKEQ. This CDR3 spans 14 amino acids. V was clipped by 4 bases and J by 8 bases, with 15 bases between them. With baseline, cycle 4 day 1, and cycle 7 day 1 as timepoints, blood was sampled. The clonotype was recovered from an adult with an advanced solid tumor such as melanoma, head and neck, liver or kidney cancer. The chain carries TRBV4-2 and TRBJ1-5; a weak D match, TRBD1 (5 bases). The starting material was CD4+ or CD8+ T cells sorted from blood, obtained in a trial of the OX40 agonist ivuxolimab. DNA for the CDR3: TGTGCCAGCAGCCTTCGAGGGGCCGGGGAGCCCCAGCATTTT. Its protein is CASSLRGAGEPQHF.